The clone carrying this T cell receptor beta chain has a handful of counts. Its antigen remains unknown. One entry per CDR3 protein results from TCRdb running MiXCR on the 5' RACE reads. The data show about 890,000 distinct CDR3 sequences, roughly an eighth seen once. The data are from a study of identical twins. General study results and limits: Within cord blood, abundant beta clonotypes carried fewer insertions, but memory repertoires showed no such trend.

Germline CDR1 reads DFQATT; CDR2 reads SNEGSKA (reference sequence). The CDR3 extends over 11 amino acids. V gave up 2 bases and J gave up 14 bases; unmatched junction bases: 4. These same data were also listed under a study on yellow fever vaccine responses in identical twins. That source notes: The T cell response to vaccination in identical twins was reportedly partly convergent and partly personalized.

The clonotype originates from a woman aged 18-29 years in good health. This chain uses TRBV20-1 with TRBJ2-1, with 9 positions matching TRBD1. The sequenced material came from PBMCs. Here the CDR3 DNA reads TGCAGTGCTAGACAAAGACAGGGGGAGTTCTTC. It translates to CSARQRQGEFF.